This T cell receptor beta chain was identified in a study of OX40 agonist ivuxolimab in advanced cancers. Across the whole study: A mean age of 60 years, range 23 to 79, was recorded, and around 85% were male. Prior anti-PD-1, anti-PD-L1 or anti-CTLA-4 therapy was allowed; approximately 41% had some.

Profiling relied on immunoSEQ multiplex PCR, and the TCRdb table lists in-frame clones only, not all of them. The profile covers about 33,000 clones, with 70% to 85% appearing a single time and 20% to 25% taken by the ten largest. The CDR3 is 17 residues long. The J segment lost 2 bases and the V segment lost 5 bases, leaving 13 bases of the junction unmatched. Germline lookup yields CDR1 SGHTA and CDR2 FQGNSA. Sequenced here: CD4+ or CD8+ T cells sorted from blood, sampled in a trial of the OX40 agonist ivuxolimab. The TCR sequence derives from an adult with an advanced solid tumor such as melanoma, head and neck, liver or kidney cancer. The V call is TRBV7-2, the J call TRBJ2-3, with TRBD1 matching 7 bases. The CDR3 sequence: CASSIIVGQILTDTQYF. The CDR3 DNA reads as TGTGCCAGCAGCATTATAGTGGGACAGATTCTCACAGATACGCAGTATTTT.